The 26 T cell receptor beta chains given below trace back to one sample, sequenced in a study of CD8 T cells in ankylosing spondylitis. Each CDR3 protein is one row after TCRdb ran MiXCR on the 5' RACE reads. Of a few hundred thousand distinct CDR3 sequences listed, less than 25% are singletons. The sequencing input was blood, either unsorted or a sorted T cell fraction (not recorded which). These receptors all come from a female donor with ankylosing spondylitis or in good health (not recorded which).

This clonotype was counted only a few times. The chain joins TRBV20-1 to TRBJ2-7, with TRBD2 matching 7 bases. Germline trimming cut 1 base from V and 7 bases from J; bases unmatched to any gene: 13. This CDR3 contains 15 residues. The germline V gene has CDR1 DFQATT and CDR2 SNEGSKA (reference sequence). The CDR3 spells CSARGAVAGEGEQYF. CDR3 nucleotides: TGCAGTGCTAGAGGGGCTGTTGCGGGAGAAGGTGAGCAGTACTTC.

This clonotype was seen repeatedly, ten times or more. The chain has TRBV20-1 and TRBJ2-7; no definite D call. The CDR3 loop spans 10 amino acids. Between the trimmed V and J ends, which lost 5 bases and 6 bases, there was a span of 8 bases. Germline V gives CDR1 DFQATT, CDR2 SNEGSKA (reference sequence). The chain's CDR3 is CSALSREQYF. Written as DNA, the CDR3 is TGCAGTGCTCTTAGCCGCGAGCAGTACTTC.

The chain recombines TRBV25-1 with TRBJ2-3; 7 nucleotides line up with TRBD1. Germline V gene data show CDR1 as MGHDK and CDR2 as SYGVNS. This CDR3 is 15 amino acids long. V shed 5 bases, J shed 0 bases, and the junction held 5 bases outside the gene matches. The CDR3 region has the DNA TGTGCCAGCAGTCGAGGGACAGTTAGCACAGATACGCAGTATTTT. It codes for CASSRGTVSTDTQYF. Filled out from reference TRBV25-1 and TRBJ2-3, the complete variable domain reads EADIYQTPRYLVIGTGKKITLECSQTMGHDKMYWYQQDPGMELHLIHYSYGVNSTEKGDLSSESTVSRIRTEHFPLTLESARPSHTSQYLCASSRGTVSTDTQYFGPGTRLTVL.

This sequence joins TRBV7-2 and TRBJ2-1; no reliable D call. Trimming took off 0 bases at V and 2 bases at J, with 11 bases between the two ends. The germline V gene encodes CDR1 SGHTA and CDR2 FQGNSA. CDR3 length equals 16 residues. The CDR3 spells CASSLARPNPYNEQFF. CDR3 DNA sequence: TGTGCCAGCAGCTTAGCAAGGCCTAATCCCTACAATGAGCAGTTCTTC.

Many counts were recorded for this clonotype. The V call is TRBV4-3, the J call TRBJ2-7, with no clear D. Germline V CDR1 and CDR2: LGHNA, YSLEER. V was shortened by 4 bases and J by 6 bases, with 13 bases between the two germline ends. This CDR3 has 13 amino acids. CDR3 region: CASSRDRFGEQYF. The CDR3 DNA reads as TGCGCCAGCAGCCGGGATCGGTTCGGCGAGCAGTACTTC.

This chain links TRBV19 with TRBJ2-7; no clear D gene. With 5 bases removed from V and 5 bases from J, the gap between germline ends came to 13 bases. The CDR3 sequence is 13 residues long. Germline V gives CDR1 LNHDA, CDR2 SQIVND (reference sequence). CDR3 protein: CASSPVDRDEQYF. The DNA of the CDR3 is TGTGCCAGTAGTCCCGTGGACCGCGACGAGCAGTACTTC.

The genes are TRBV5-5 and TRBJ2-5, with D tentatively TRBD1 or TRBD2 (5 bases each). V lost 5 bases, J lost 4 bases, and 12 bases lay in between. The CDR3 runs to 13 residues. Germline V gives CDR1 SGHKS, CDR2 YYEKEE (reference sequence). CDR3 amino acids: CASRPAGRETQYF. CDR3 nucleotide sequence: TGTGCCAGCAGGCCCGCAGGGAGAGAGACCCAGTACTTC.

The sample holds a few counts of this clonotype. The chain recombines TRBV12-3 or TRBV12-4 with TRBJ1-1; D call uncertain. The V end lost 6 bases, the J end lost 4 bases, and 9 bases lay between the germline ends. The CDR3 sequence is 12 residues long. In nucleotides, the CDR3 is TGTGCCAGCAGGGATCTTAGCACTGAAGCTTTCTTT. Translation: CASRDLSTEAFF.

This clonotype has only a few counts. The rearrangement uses TRBV5-1 and TRBJ1-3, with D maybe TRBD1 (5 bases). V was clipped by 4 bases and J by 1 base, with 15 bases between them. Germline V gives CDR1 SGHRS, CDR2 YFSETQ. This CDR3 comprises 16 residues. The CDR3 spells CASSLDGGTSGNTIYF. DNA of the CDR3: TGCGCCAGCAGCCTGGATGGTGGGACTTCTGGAAACACCATATATTTT.

In this sample, this clonotype turned up a few times. The chain is built from TRBV30 and TRBJ1-1; D is unresolved. Per germline, CDR1 GTSNPN and CDR2 SVGIG (reference sequence). V was clipped by 0 bases and J by 0 bases, with 5 bases between them. The CDR3 totals 13 residues. The CDR3 DNA sequence: TGTGCCTGGAGTGTTAAAGTGAACACTGAAGCTTTCTTT. Amino acid sequence: CAWSVKVNTEAFF.

This chain's CDR3 is CASSLSTEAFF. In nucleotides, the CDR3 is TGTGCCAGCAGTTTGTCCACTGAAGCTTTCTTT. This sequence joins TRBV28 and TRBJ1-1, with no clear D. Germline V gene sequence: CDR1 MDHEN, CDR2 SYDVKM. This CDR3 comprises 11 residues. Trimming removed 3 bases from V and 4 bases from J, with 3 bases in between.

The table lists this clonotype with many counts. The chain couples TRBV4-2 to TRBJ2-1; D may be TRBD1 (5 bases). Looked up from germline, CDR1 is LGHNA and CDR2 is YNFKEQ. The V end lost 0 bases, the J end lost 5 bases, and 11 bases lay between the germline ends. The CDR3 sequence is 15 residues long. DNA for the CDR3: TGTGCCAGCAGCCAAGATGGCATGGGGCACAATGAGCAGTTCTTC. The encoded protein is CASSQDGMGHNEQFF.

The V call is TRBV20-1, the J call TRBJ2-7; 11 bases are a match to TRBD2. Germline CDR1 and CDR2: DFQATT and SNEGSKA (reference sequence). Trimming cost V 6 bases and J 2 bases; bases outside gene matches: 3. The CDR3 loop spans 13 amino acids. The CDR3 protein is CSAPTSGAYEQYF. The CDR3 DNA reads as TGCAGTGCCCCGACTAGCGGGGCCTACGAGCAGTACTTC.

The chain carries TRBV7-8 and TRBJ2-5; 8 bases map to TRBD2. With 5 bases clipped from V and 1 base from J, the junction kept 3 bases outside the gene matches. The CDR3 spans 14 residues. In germline, CDR1 is SGHVS, CDR2 FQNEAQ. CDR3 nucleotides: TGTGCCAGCAGCCTTAGCGGGACCCAAGAGACCCAGTACTTC. Amino acids: CASSLSGTQETQYF.

The rearrangement joins TRBV20-1 to TRBJ2-5; D gene uncertain. The V end lost 3 bases, the J end lost 1 base, and 9 bases lay between the germline ends. The CDR3 runs to 13 residues. From germline, CDR1 is DFQATT and CDR2 SNEGSKA (reference sequence). The CDR3 loop is CSASRTLQETQYF. CDR3 in DNA: TGCAGTGCTAGCAGGACCCTCCAAGAGACCCAGTACTTC.

The rearrangement uses TRBV6-1 and TRBJ2-1, with D perhaps TRBD2 (6 bases). The CDR3 extends over 16 amino acids. Trimming shortened V by 6 bases and J by 0 bases, and 15 bases separated the two germline ends. Germline V gene sequence: CDR1 MNHNS, CDR2 SASEGT. The CDR3 nucleotides are TGTGCCAGCAGACCTACACGGGGGAGCTCCTACAATGAGCAGTTCTTC. Translating gives CASRPTRGSSYNEQFF.

This clonotype has more than one count but fewer than ten. The rearrangement uses TRBV7-9 and TRBJ1-2; no clear D gene. Germline CDR1 is SEHNR and CDR2 is FQNEAQ (reference sequence). Trimming took off 5 bases at V and 7 bases at J, with 8 bases between the two ends. The CDR3 sequence is 11 residues long. The CDR3 bases are TGTGCCAGCAGCCTCGGGCCTGGCTACACCTTC. Its translation is CASSLGPGYTF.

The rearrangement joins TRBV20-1 to TRBJ2-5; tentative D call: TRBD1 (6 bases). The CDR3 extends over 11 amino acids. Germline lookup yields CDR1 DFQATT and CDR2 SNEGSKA (reference sequence). Between the trimmed V and J ends, which lost 3 bases and 5 bases, there was a span of 7 bases. CDR3 in DNA: TGCAGTGCTAGGGGGGCTGAGACCCAGTACTTC. Its translation: CSARGAETQYF.

This clonotype was picked up a small number of times. The chain is built from TRBV10-3 and TRBJ2-1; 13 nucleotides align to TRBD2. The CDR3 loop spans 17 amino acids. J was trimmed by 0 bases and V by 6 bases; bases with no gene match: 5. The germline V gene has CDR1 ENHRY and CDR2 SYGVKD. The CDR3 sequence: CAISGTSGMNSYNEQFF. The CDR3 nucleotides read TGTGCCATCAGCGGGACTAGCGGGATGAACTCCTACAATGAGCAGTTCTTC.

The rearrangement links TRBV30 to TRBJ2-3; 11 bases fit TRBD2. Germline V gives CDR1 GTSNPN, CDR2 SVGIG (reference sequence). V shed 4 bases, J shed 2 bases, and the junction held 8 bases outside the gene matches. The CDR3 runs 16 residues. In DNA form, the CDR3 reads TGTGCCTGGAATTCCGGGACTAGCGGACTCACAGATACGCAGTATTTT. Residues: CAWNSGTSGLTDTQYF.

This clonotype was counted only a few times. The chain is built from TRBV14 and TRBJ2-7; tentatively, D is TRBD2 (6 bases). V was pared by 4 bases and J by 2 bases, with 15 bases between. Germline-derived CDR1 and CDR2 are SGHDN and FVKESK. There are 15 residues in the CDR3. CDR3 sequence: CASSRTSWGTYEQYF. DNA of the CDR3: TGTGCCAGCAGCCGAACTAGCTGGGGTACCTACGAGCAGTACTTC.

This clonotype was recorded a few times. The CDR3, as DNA: TGTGCCATCAGTGAGGGGACAGGGGATAATTCACCCCTCCACTTT. The encoded protein is CAISEGTGDNSPLHF. This chain connects TRBV10-3 to TRBJ1-6; 10 bases are a match to TRBD1. From germline, CDR1 is ENHRY and CDR2 SYGVKD. Losses at the gene ends were 2 bases for V and 5 bases for J; bases not matched to a gene: 0. CDR3 length: 15 residues.

The J gene is TRBJ2-1, the V gene TRBV12-3 or TRBV12-4, with 11 bases that match TRBD2. J lost 7 bases, V lost 5 bases, and 13 bases had no gene match. The CDR3 contains 17 residues. CDR3 nucleotides: TGTGCCAGCAGTCCTCCGGGGGGACTAGCGGCGGGGAATGAGCAGTTCTTC. It encodes CASSPPGGLAAGNEQFF.

The V and J genes are TRBV4-2 and TRBJ1-5; tentative D call: TRBD1 (6 bases). CDR3 length: 17 residues. Trimming pared 0 bases from V and 0 bases from J, leaving 12 bases between. The germline gives CDR1 LGHNA, CDR2 YNFKEQ. CDR3: CASSQEARQVSNQPQHF. DNA of the CDR3: TGTGCCAGCAGCCAAGAGGCCCGACAGGTTAGCAATCAGCCCCAGCATTTT.

The table lists this clonotype with a few counts. V is TRBV10-3 and J is TRBJ2-3; weak D call: TRBD2 (6 bases). Trimming took 5 bases from V and 0 from J, leaving 15 bases between them. Looked up from germline, CDR1 is ENHRY and CDR2 is SYGVKD. This CDR3 contains 16 residues. Here the CDR3 reads CAISPHSGPSTDTQYF. CDR3 DNA sequence: TGTGCCATCAGTCCTCATAGCGGACCTAGCACAGATACGCAGTATTTT.

The rearrangement joins TRBV3-1 to TRBJ2-5, with 7 bases matching TRBD2. Germline V gene sequence: CDR1 LGHDT, CDR2 YNNKEL (reference sequence). V was pared by 2 bases and J by 8 bases, with 5 bases of the junction left unmatched. This CDR3 region has 13 residues. CDR3 amino acids: CASSQMSGVTQYF. The CDR3 coding sequence is TGTGCCAGCAGCCAAATGAGCGGGGTCACCCAGTACTTC.